This T cell receptor beta chain was captured in a study of beta chain features in type 1 diabetes. Study-wide results and caveats: All four CD4+ subsets from Type 1 diabetes patients carried moderately but significantly shorter TCRB CDR3s.

Per germline, CDR1 SGHNT and CDR2 YYREEE (reference sequence). The CDR3 contains 14 residues. Trimming removed 0 bases from V and 1 base from J, with 8 bases in between. The entirety of the isolated RNA underwent reverse transcription, so expressed TCRB transcripts were sequenced. Profiling relied on immunoSEQ multiplex PCR, and the TCRdb table lists in-frame clones only, not all of them. Of hundreds of thousands of clones in the sample, 14% to 15% were seen once. This clone was counted between two and nine times. Antigen: not known. V usage is TRBV5-4 and J usage is TRBJ2-7, with a tentative D call TRBD2 (5 bases). The clonotype was recovered from a man aged 18-30 years with type 1 diabetes. Source material: naive CD4+ T cells from blood. CDR3 nucleotide sequence: TGTGCCAGCAGCTTGGTTGGGAGTTCCTACGAGCAGTACTTC. Translated, it gives CASSLVGSSYEQYF.